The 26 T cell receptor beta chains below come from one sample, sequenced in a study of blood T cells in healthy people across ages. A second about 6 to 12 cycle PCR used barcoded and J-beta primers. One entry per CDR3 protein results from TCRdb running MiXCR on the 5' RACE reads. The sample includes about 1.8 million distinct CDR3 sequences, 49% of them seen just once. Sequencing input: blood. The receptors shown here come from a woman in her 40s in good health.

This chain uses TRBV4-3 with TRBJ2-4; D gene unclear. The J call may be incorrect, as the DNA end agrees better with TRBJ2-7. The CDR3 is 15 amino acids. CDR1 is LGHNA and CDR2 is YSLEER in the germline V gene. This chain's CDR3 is CASSQDFTVSYEQYF. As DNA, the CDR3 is TGCGCCAGCAGCCAAGATTTCACCGTTTCCTACGAGCAGTACTTC.

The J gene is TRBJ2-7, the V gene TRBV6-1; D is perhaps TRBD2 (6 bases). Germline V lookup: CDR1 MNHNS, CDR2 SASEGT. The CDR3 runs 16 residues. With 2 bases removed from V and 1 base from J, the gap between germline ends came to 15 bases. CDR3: CASSELAASRSYEQYF. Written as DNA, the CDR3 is TGTGCCAGCAGTGAATTAGCGGCCAGCCGTTCCTACGAGCAGTACTTC.

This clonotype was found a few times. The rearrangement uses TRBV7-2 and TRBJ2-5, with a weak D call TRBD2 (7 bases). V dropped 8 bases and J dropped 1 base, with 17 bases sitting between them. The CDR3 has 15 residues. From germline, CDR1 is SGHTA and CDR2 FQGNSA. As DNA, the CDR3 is TGTGCCAGCTCGGCCCGGGCGGGGGCCCAAGAGACCCAGTACTTC. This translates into CASSARAGAQETQYF.

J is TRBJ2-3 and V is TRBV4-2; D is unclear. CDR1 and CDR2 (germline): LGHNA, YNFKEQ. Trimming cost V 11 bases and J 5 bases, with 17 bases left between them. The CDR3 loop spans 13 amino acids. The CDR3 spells CAGTAYNGDTQYF. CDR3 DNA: TGTGCCGGCACCGCCTATAATGGAGATACGCAGTATTTT.

CDR3 residues: CATSDSGTGSYGYTF. The CDR3, as DNA: TGTGCCACCAGTGATTCCGGGACAGGGAGTTATGGCTACACCTTC. The gene calls are TRBV24-1 and TRBJ1-2; the match to TRBD1 covers 9 bases. CDR1 KGHDR and CDR2 SFDVKD come from the germline V gene. This CDR3 region has 15 residues. Trimming cost V 2 bases and J 5 bases; bases outside gene matches: 5.

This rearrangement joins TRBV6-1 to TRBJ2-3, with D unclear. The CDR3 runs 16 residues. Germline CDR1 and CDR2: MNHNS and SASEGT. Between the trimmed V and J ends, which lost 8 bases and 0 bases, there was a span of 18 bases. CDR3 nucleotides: TGTGCCAGCCAGTACGGCGGACCTAAGAGCACAGATACGCAGTATTTT. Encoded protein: CASQYGGPKSTDTQYF.

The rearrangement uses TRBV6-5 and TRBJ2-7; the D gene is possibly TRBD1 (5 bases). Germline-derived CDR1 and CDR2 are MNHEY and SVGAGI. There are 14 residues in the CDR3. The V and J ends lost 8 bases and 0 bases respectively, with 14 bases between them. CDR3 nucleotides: TGTGCCAGCCAGAGACAGTTGAGCTCCTACGAGCAGTACTTC. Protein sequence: CASQRQLSSYEQYF.

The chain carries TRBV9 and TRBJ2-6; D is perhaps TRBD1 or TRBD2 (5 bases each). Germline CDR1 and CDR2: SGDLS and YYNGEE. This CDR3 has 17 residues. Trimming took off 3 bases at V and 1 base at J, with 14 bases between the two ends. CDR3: CASSARLGESGANVLTF. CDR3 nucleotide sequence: TGTGCCAGCAGCGCTAGGCTGGGGGAGTCTGGGGCCAACGTCCTGACTTTC.

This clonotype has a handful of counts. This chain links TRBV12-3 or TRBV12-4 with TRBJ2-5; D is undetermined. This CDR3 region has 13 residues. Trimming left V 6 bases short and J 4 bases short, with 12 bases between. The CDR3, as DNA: TGTGCCAGCAGGAAGGTAGCCGGAGAGACCCAGTACTTC. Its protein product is CASRKVAGETQYF.

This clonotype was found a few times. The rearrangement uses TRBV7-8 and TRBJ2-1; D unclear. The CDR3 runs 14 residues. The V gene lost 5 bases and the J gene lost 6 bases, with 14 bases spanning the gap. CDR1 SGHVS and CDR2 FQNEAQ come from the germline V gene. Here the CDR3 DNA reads TGTGCCAGCAGCCCCGGTCGTCGTAGCAATGAGCAGTTCTTC. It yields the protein CASSPGRRSNEQFF.

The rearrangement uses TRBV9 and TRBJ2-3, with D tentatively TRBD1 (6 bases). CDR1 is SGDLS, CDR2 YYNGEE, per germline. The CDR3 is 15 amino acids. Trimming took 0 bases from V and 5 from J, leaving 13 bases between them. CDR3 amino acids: CASSVAGAQVDTQYF. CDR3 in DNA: TGTGCCAGCAGCGTAGCAGGGGCGCAGGTAGATACGCAGTATTTT. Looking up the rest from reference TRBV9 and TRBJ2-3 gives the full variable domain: DSGVTQTPKHLITATGQRVTLRCSPRSGDLSVYWYQQSLDQGLQFLIQYYNGEERAKGNILERFSAQQFPDLHSELNLSSLELGDSALYFCASSVAGAQVDTQYFGPGTRLTVL.

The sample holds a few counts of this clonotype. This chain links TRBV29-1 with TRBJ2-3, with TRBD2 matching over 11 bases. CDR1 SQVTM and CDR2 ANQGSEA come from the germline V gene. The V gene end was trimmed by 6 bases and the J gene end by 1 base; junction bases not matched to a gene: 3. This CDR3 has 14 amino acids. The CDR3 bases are TGCAGCGTGGGACTAGCGGTAGGCACAGATACGCAGTATTTT. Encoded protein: CSVGLAVGTDTQYF.

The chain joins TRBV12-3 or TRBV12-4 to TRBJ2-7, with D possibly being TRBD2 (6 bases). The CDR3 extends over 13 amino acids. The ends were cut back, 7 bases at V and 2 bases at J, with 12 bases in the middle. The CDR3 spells CASNLAETYEQYF. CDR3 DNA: TGTGCCAGCAACTTAGCGGAGACCTACGAGCAGTACTTC.

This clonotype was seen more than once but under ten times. The CDR3 sequence: CASNIGTGDRNEQFF. The CDR3 DNA sequence: TGTGCCAGCAATATAGGGACAGGGGACCGGAATGAGCAGTTCTTC. The chain has TRBV12-3 or TRBV12-4 and TRBJ2-1, with 10 bases lining up with TRBD1. The J segment lost 7 bases and the V segment lost 7 bases, leaving 10 bases of the junction unmatched. The CDR3 runs to 15 residues.

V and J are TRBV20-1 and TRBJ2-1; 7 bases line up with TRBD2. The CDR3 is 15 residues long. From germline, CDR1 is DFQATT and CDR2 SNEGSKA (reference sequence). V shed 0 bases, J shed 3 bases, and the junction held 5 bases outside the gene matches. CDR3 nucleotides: TGCAGTGCTAGAGATCCGGCGGGGGTCTACAATGAGCAGTTCTTC. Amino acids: CSARDPAGVYNEQFF.

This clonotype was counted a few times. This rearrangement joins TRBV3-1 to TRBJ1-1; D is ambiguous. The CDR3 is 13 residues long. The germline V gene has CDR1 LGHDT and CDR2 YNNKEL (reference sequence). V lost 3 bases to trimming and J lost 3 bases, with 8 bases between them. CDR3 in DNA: TGTGCCAGCAGCCAGGGGAGGGACACTGAAGCTTTCTTT. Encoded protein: CASSQGRDTEAFF.

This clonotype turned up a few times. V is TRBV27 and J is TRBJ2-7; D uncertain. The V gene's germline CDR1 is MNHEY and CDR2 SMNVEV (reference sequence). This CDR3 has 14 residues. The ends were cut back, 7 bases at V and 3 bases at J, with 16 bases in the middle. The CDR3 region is CASKAETGYYEQYF. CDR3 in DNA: TGTGCCAGCAAAGCCGAGACGGGCTACTACGAGCAGTACTTC.

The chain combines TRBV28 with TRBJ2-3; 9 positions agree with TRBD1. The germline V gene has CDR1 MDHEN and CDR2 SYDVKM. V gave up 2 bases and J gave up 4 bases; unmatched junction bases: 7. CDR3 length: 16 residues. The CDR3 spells CASSLATGGLADTQYF. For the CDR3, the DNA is TGTGCCAGCAGTTTAGCTACAGGGGGCTTGGCAGATACGCAGTATTTT.

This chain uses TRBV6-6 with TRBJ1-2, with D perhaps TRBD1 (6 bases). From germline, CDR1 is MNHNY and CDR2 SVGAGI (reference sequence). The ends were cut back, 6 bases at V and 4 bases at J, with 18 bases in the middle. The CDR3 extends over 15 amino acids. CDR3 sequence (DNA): TGTGCCAGCAGATCTTCAGCCAGGGACACCTATGGCTACACCTTC. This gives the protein CASRSSARDTYGYTF.

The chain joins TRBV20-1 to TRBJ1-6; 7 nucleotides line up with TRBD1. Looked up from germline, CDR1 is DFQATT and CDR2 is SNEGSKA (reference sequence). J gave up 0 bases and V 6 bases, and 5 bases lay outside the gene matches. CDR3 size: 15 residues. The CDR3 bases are TGCAGTGCGTCCGGGACAGTCTCCTATAATTCACCCCTCCACTTT. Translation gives CSASGTVSYNSPLHF.

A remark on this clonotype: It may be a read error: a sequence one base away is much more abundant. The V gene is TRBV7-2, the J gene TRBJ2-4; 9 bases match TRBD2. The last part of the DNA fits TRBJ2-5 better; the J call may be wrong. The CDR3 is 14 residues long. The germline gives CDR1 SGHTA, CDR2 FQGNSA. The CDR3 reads CASSLGLAVQTQYF. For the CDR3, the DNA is TGTGCCAGCAGCTTAGGACTAGCGGTACAGACCCAGTACTTC.

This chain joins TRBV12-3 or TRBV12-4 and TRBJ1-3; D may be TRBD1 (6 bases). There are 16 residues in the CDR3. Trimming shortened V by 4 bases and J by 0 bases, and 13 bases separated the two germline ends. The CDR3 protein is CASSWGGRSSGNTIYF. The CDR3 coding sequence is TGTGCCAGCAGTTGGGGGGGGCGGAGCTCTGGAAACACCATATATTTT.

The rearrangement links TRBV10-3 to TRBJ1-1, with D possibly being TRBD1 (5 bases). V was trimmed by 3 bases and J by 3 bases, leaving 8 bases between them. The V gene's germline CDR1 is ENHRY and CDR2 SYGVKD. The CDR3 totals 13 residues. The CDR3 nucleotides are TGTGCCATCAGTGATCAGGGCTACACTGAAGCTTTCTTT. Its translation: CAISDQGYTEAFF.

The CDR3 reads CASSFRQRGPPWGDTQYF. The CDR3 bases are TGTGCCAGCAGCTTTAGGCAGCGGGGCCCCCCGTGGGGCGATACGCAGTATTTT. The chain has TRBV7-2 and TRBJ2-3; 7 nucleotides agree with TRBD2. The junction had 18 bases not matched to a gene; V was cut back by 3 bases and J by 6 bases. The CDR3 spans 18 residues. Per the germline V gene, CDR1 is SGHTA and CDR2 is FQGNSA.

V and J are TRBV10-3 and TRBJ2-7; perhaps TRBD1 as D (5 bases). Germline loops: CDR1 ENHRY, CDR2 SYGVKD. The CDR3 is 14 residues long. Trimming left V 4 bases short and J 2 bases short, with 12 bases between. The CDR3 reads CAISVKVTAYEQYF. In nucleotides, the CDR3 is TGTGCCATCAGTGTGAAGGTGACAGCCTACGAGCAGTACTTC.

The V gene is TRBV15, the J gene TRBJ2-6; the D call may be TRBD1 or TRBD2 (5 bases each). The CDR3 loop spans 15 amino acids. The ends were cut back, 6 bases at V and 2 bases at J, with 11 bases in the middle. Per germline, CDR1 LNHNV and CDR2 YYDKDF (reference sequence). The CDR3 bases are TGTGCCACCAGGGGGGTGGCTCCTGGGGCCAACGTCCTGACTTTC. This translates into CATRGVAPGANVLTF.